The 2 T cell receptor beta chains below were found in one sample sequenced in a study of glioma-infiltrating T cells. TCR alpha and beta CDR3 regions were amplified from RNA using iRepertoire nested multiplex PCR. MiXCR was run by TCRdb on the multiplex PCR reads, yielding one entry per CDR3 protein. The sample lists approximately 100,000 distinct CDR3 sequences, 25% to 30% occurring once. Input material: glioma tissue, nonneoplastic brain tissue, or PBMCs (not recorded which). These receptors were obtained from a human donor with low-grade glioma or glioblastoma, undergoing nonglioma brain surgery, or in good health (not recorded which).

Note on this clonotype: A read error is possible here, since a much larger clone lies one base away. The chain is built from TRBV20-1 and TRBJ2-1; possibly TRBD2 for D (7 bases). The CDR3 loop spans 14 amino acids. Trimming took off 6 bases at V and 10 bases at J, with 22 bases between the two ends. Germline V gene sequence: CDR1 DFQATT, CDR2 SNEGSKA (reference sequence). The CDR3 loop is CSASNRAGAYEQFF. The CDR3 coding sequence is TGCAGTGCGTCAAACAGGGCGGGGGCCTACGAGCAGTTCTTC.

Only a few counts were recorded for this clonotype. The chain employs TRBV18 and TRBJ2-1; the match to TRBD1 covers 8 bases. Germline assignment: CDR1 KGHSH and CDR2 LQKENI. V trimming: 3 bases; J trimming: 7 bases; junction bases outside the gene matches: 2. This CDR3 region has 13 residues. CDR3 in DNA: TGTGCCAGCTCACCCAGACAGGGGAATGAGCAGTTCTTC. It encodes CASSPRQGNEQFF.